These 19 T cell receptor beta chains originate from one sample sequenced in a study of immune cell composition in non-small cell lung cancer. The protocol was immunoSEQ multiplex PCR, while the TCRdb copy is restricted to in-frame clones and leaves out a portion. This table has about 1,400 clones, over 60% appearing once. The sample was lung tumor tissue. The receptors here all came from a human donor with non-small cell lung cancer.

CDR3 in amino acids: CASSYGFGQGNYGYTF. CDR3 nucleotide sequence: TGTGCCAGCAGTTACGGGTTCGGACAGGGTAACTATGGCTACACCTTC. This chain links TRBV6-5 with TRBJ1-2, with TRBD1 matching 8 bases. Per the germline V gene, CDR1 is MNHEY and CDR2 is SVGAGI. Trimming at V came to 2 bases and at J to 1 base, leaving 6 bases not matched to a gene. The CDR3 extends over 16 amino acids.

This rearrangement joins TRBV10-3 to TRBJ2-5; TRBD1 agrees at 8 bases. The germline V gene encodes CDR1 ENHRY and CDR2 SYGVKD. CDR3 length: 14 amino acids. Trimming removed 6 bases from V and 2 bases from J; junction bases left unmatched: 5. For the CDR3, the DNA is TGTGCCATCAGGGCCGGACAGGGACAAGAGACCCAGTACTTC. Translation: CAIRAGQGQETQYF.

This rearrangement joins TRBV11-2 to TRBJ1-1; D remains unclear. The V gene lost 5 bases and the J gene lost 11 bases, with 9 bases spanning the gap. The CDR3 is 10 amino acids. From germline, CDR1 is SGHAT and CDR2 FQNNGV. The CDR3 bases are TGTGCCAGCAGCGGCTTCGGGGCTTTCTTT. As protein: CASSGFGAFF.

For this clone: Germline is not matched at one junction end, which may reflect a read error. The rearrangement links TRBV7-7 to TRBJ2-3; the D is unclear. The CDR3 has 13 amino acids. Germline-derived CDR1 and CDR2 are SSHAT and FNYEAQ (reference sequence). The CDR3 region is CASSSQGTDTQYF. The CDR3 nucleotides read TGTGCTAGCAGCTCTCAGGGCACAGATACGCAGTATTTT. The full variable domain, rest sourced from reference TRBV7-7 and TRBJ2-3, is GAGVSQSPRYKVTKRGQDVTLRCDPISSHATLYWYQQALGQGPEFLTYFNYEAQPDKSGLPSDRFSAERPEGSISTLTIQRTEQRDSAMYRCASSSQGTDTQYFGPGTRLTVL.

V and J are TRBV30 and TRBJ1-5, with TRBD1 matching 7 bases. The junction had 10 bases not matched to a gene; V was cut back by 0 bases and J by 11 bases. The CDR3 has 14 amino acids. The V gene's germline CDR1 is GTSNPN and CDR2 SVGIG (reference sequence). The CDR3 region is CAWSVGQAGQAQHF. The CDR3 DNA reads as TGTGCCTGGAGTGTTGGACAGGCCGGTCAAGCCCAGCATTTT. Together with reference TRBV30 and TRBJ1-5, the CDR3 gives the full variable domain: SQTIHQWPATLVQPVGSPLSLECTVEGTSNPNLYWYRQAAGRGLQLLFYSVGIGQISSEVPQNLSASRPQDRQFILSSKKLLLSDSGFYLCAWSVGQAGQAQHFGDGTRLSIL.

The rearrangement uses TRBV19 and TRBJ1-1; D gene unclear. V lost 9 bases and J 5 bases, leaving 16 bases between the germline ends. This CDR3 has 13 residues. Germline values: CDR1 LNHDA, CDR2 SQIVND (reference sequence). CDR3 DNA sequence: TGTGCCAGCGTCGCAGGAGGGCGGACTGAAGCTTTCTTT. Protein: CASVAGGRTEAFF.

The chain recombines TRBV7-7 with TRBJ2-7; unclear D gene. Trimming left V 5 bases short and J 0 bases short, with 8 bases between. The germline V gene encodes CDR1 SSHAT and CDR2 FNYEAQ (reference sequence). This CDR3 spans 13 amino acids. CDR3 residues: CASSDMDSYEQYF. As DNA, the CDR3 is TGTGCCAGCAGCGACATGGACTCCTACGAGCAGTACTTC. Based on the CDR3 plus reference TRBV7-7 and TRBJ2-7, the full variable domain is GAGVSQSPRYKVTKRGQDVTLRCDPISSHATLYWYQQALGQGPEFLTYFNYEAQPDKSGLPSDRFSAERPEGSISTLTIQRTEQRDSAMYRCASSDMDSYEQYFGPGTRLTVT.

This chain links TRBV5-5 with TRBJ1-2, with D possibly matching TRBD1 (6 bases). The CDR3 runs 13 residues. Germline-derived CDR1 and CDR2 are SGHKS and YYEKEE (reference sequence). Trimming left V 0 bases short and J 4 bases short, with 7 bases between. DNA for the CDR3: TGTGCCAGCAGCTTGGAACAGGGCTATGGCTACACCTTC. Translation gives CASSLEQGYGYTF.

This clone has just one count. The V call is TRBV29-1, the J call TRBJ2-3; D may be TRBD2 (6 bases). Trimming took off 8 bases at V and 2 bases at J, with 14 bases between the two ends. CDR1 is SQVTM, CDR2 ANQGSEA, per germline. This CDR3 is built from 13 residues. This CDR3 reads CSTYGTYTDTQYF. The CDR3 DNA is TGCAGCACCTATGGGACTTACACAGATACGCAGTATTTT.

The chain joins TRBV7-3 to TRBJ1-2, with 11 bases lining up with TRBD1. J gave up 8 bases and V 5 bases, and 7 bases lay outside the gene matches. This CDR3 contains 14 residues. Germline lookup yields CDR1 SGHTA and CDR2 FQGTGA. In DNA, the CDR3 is TGTGCCAGCAGCACCGGACAGGGGGCGGGAGGCTACACCTTC. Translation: CASSTGQGAGGYTF.

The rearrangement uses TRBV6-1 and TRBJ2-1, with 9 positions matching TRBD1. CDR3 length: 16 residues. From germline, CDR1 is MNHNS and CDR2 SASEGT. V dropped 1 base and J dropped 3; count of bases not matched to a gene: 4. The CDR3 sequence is CASSEVGTGFYNEQFF. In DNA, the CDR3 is TGTGCCAGCAGTGAAGTTGGGACAGGGTTCTACAATGAGCAGTTCTTC.

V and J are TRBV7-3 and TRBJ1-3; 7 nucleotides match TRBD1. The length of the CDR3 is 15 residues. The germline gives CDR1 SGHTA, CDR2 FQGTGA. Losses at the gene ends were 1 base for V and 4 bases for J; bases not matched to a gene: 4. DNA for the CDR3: TGTGCCAGCAGCTTAATGGAGGGGGCCGGAAACACCATATATTTT. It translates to CASSLMEGAGNTIYF. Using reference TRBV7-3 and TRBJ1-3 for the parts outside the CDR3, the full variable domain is GAGVSQTPSNKVTEKGKYVELRCDPISGHTALYWYRQSLGQGPEFLIYFQGTGAADDSGLPNDRFFAVRPEGSVSTLKIQRTERGDSAVYLCASSLMEGAGNTIYFGEGSWLTVV.

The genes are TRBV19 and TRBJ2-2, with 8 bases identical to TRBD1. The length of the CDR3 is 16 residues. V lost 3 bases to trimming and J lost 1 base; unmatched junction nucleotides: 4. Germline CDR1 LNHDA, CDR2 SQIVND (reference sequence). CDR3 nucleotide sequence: TGTGCCAGTAGTATCGGGACAGGCCTGAACACCGGGGAGCTGTTTTTT. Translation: CASSIGTGLNTGELFF.

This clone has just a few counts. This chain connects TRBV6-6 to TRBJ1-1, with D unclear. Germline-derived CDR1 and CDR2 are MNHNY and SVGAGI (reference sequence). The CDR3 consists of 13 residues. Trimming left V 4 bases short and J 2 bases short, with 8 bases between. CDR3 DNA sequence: TGTGCCAGCAGTTTTAGAGCTAACACTGAAGCTTTCTTT. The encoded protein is CASSFRANTEAFF.

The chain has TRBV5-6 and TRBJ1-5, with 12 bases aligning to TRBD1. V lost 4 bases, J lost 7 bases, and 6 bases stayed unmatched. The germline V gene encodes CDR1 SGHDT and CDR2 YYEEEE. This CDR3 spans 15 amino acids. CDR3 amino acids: CASSLGTGGRQPQHF. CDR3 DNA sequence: TGTGCCAGCAGCCTAGGGACAGGGGGCAGGCAGCCCCAGCATTTT.

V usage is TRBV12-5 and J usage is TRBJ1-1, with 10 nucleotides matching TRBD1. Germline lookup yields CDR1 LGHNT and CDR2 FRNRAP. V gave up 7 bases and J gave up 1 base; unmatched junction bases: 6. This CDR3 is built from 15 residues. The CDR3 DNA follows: TGTGCTAGTGCCCCGGACAGGGGGACGAACACTGAAGCTTTCTTT. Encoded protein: CASAPDRGTNTEAFF.

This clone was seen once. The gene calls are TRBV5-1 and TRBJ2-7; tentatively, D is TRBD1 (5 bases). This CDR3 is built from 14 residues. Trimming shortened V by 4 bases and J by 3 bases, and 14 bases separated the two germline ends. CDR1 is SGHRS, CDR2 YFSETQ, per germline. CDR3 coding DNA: TGCGCCAGCAGCCCCCCCGACAGAGACTACGAGCAGTACTTC. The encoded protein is CASSPPDRDYEQYF.

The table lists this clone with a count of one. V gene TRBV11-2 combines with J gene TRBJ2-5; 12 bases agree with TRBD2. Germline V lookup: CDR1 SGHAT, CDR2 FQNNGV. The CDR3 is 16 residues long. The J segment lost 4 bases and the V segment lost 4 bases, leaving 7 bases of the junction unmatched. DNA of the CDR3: TGTGCCAGCAGCTCTGGACTAGCGGGACCCGGAGAGACCCAGTACTTC. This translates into CASSSGLAGPGETQYF. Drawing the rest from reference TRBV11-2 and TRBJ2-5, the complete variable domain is EAGVAQSPRYKIIEKRQSVAFWCNPISGHATLYWYQQILGQGPKLLIQFQNNGVVDDSQLPKDRFSAERLKGVDSTLKIQPAKLEDSAVYLCASSSGLAGPGETQYFGPGTRLLVL.

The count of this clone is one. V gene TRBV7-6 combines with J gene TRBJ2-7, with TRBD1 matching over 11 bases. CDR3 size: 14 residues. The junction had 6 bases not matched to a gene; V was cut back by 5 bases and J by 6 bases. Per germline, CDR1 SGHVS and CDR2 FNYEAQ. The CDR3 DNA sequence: TGTGCCAGCAGCCAGGACAGGGGGCTTAGCGAGCAGTACTTC. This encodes CASSQDRGLSEQYF.